This T cell receptor (beta chain) was observed in a study of CD8 T cells in ankylosing spondylitis. General study points: A motif of 7 or 8 highly homologous TCR beta variants was seen as apparently characteristic of ankylosing spondylitis blood. Some motif variants were previously reported in reactive arthritis synovial fluid and blood.

This clonotype appeared many times. Its antigen remains unidentified. This CDR3 spans 15 amino acids. V trimming: 3 bases; J trimming: 4 bases; junction bases outside the gene matches: 7. CDR1 is SGDLS and CDR2 is YYNGEE in the germline V gene. TCRdb passed the 5' RACE reads through MiXCR, listing each CDR3 protein once. The table shows approximately 38,000 distinct CDR3 sequences, with around 2.9% occurring only once. Sequenced sample: blood, either unsorted or a sorted T cell fraction (not recorded which). The J gene is TRBJ2-3, the V gene TRBV9, with TRBD2 identical over 8 bases. The receptor comes from a male donor with ankylosing spondylitis or in good health (not recorded which). The chain's CDR3 is CASSAQGTSADTQYF. The CDR3 DNA follows: TGTGCCAGCAGCGCCCAGGGGACTAGTGCAGATACGCAGTATTTT.